The 25 T cell receptor beta chains below were found in one sample sequenced in a study of blood T cells in healthy people across ages. A sample-barcoded 5' primer and a J-beta primer mix were used in a second PCR of roughly 7 to 11 cycles. MiXCR was run by TCRdb on the 5' RACE reads, yielding one entry per CDR3 protein. The table lists some 1.7 million distinct CDR3 sequences, approximately 30% of them singletons. Sequencing was carried out using blood. These receptors originate from a woman younger than 45 in good health.

V gene TRBV6-5 combines with J gene TRBJ2-5; 8 bases agree with TRBD2. The end of the DNA is better explained by TRBJ2-7, so the J call may be wrong. Germline CDR1 and CDR2: MNHEY and SVGAGI. This CDR3 spans 16 amino acids. DNA for the CDR3: TGTGCCAGCAGTTACTCGATCTTTAGCGGGACCTCCGAGCAGTACTTC. This codes for CASSYSIFSGTSEQYF.

This clonotype came up a few times. CDR3 DNA sequence: TGTGCCAGCTCACCACCGGGATCTATAACCTACAATGAGCAGTTCTTC. Protein product: CASSPPGSITYNEQFF. The genes are TRBV18 and TRBJ2-1, with D unclear. Deletions cut 0 bases from V and 2 bases from J, with 11 bases between. Germline CDR1 KGHSH, CDR2 LQKENI. The CDR3 is made up of 16 amino acids.

The V gene is TRBV19, the J gene TRBJ2-7, with 8 bases matching TRBD1. The CDR3 covers 14 residues. V lost 5 bases, J lost 1 base, and 4 bases stayed unmatched. The germline CDR1 and CDR2 sequences are LNHDA and SQIVND (reference sequence). The DNA for the CDR3 is TGTGCCAGTAGTGACAGGGGCCATTCCTACGAGCAGTACTTC. Amino acid sequence: CASSDRGHSYEQYF. Using reference TRBV19 and TRBJ2-7 for the parts outside the CDR3, the full variable domain is DGGITQSPKYLFRKEGQNVTLSCEQNLNHDAMYWYRQDPGQGLRLIYYSQIVNDFQKGDIAEGYSVSREKKESFPLTVTSAQKNPTAFYLCASSDRGHSYEQYFGPGTRLTVT.

On this clonotype itself: It differs at one base from a far larger clone, so likely a read error. The chain is built from TRBV5-1 and TRBJ2-1, with 7 bases aligning to TRBD1. Germline-derived CDR1 and CDR2 are SGHRS and YFSETQ. The CDR3 runs 14 residues. This chain's CDR3 is CASSLTGTYNERFF. The CDR3 coding sequence is TGCGCCAGCAGCCTGACAGGGACCTACAATGAGCGGTTCTTC. Using reference TRBV5-1 and TRBJ2-1 for the parts outside the CDR3, the full variable domain is KAGVTQTPRYLIKTRGQQVTLSCSPISGHRSVSWYQQTPGQGLQFLFEYFSETQRNKGNFPGRFSGRQFSNSRSEMNVSTLELGDSALYLCASSLTGTYNERFFGPGTRLTVL.

This rearrangement joins TRBV20-1 to TRBJ1-1, with 7 nucleotides matching TRBD1. The CDR3 is 15 amino acids. Germline CDR1 reads DFQATT; CDR2 reads SNEGSKA (reference sequence). V was clipped by 0 bases and J by 1 base; unmatched bases: 5. For the CDR3, the DNA is TGCAGTGCTAGAGATGGAGGGACAGCGAACACTGAAGCTTTCTTT. Residues: CSARDGGTANTEAFF.

This clonotype occurred a few times. CDR3 region: CAWSPGLTVQYF. The CDR3, as DNA: TGTGCCTGGAGCCCCGGGTTGACTGTGCAGTACTTC. J is TRBJ2-7 and V is TRBV30; no reliable D call. The V gene's germline CDR1 is GTSNPN and CDR2 SVGIG (reference sequence). This CDR3 is 12 amino acids long. The V end was cut by 3 bases, the J end by 9 bases, with 15 bases between.

This clonotype appeared a few times. The chain recombines TRBV11-2 with TRBJ1-1; D unresolved. Looked up from germline, CDR1 is SGHAT and CDR2 is FQNNGV. CDR3 length: 15 amino acids. V lost 5 bases to trimming and J lost 3 bases, with 16 bases between them. The CDR3 DNA sequence: TGTGCCAGCAGCCCCTCTCGGGGAGGCCACACTGAAGCTTTCTTT. Its translation is CASSPSRGGHTEAFF.

The rearrangement joins TRBV7-2 to TRBJ1-5; TRBD1 aligns across 9 bases. Unmatched junction bases numbered 5, after V lost 1 base and J lost 7 bases. The CDR3 is 15 residues long. Germline CDR1 is SGHTA and CDR2 is FQGNSA. Written as DNA, the CDR3 is TGTGCCAGCAGCTTAGGGACAGGGGTCGGGCAGCCCCAGCATTTT. This translates into CASSLGTGVGQPQHF.

Many counts were recorded for this clonotype. The V call is TRBV5-1, the J call TRBJ2-3; 10 bases map to TRBD1. CDR1 is SGHRS, CDR2 YFSETQ, per germline. The length of the CDR3 is 16 residues. J lost 2 bases, V lost 5 bases, and 8 bases had no gene match. CDR3 residues: CASSSTTGGVTDTQYF. The CDR3 region has the DNA TGCGCCAGCAGTTCCACGACAGGGGGCGTCACAGATACGCAGTATTTT.

This clonotype was observed a few times. A much larger clone differs by one base, so this may be a read error. The genes are TRBV6-5 and TRBJ1-1, with D uncertain. The CDR3 covers 13 residues. V lost 2 bases and J 1 base, leaving 5 bases between the germline ends. The V gene's germline CDR1 is MNHEY and CDR2 SVGAGI. CDR3: CASSYKGNTEAFF. CDR3 in DNA: TGTGCCAGCAGTTACAAGGGGAACACTGAAGCTTTCTTT.

The chain combines TRBV20-1 with TRBJ2-3; D uncertain. Per germline, CDR1 DFQATT and CDR2 SNEGSKA (reference sequence). The V end was cut by 3 bases, the J end by 10 bases, with 23 bases between. This CDR3 region has 15 residues. The CDR3 spells CSASPFRSGSSAQYF. Written as DNA, the CDR3 is TGCAGTGCTAGTCCCTTTCGGTCCGGGTCGAGTGCGCAGTATTTT.

The genes are TRBV5-1 and TRBJ2-3; D is unclear. Germline-derived CDR1 and CDR2 are SGHRS and YFSETQ. V was pared by 0 bases and J by 2 bases, with 10 bases between. The CDR3 loop spans 15 amino acids. The DNA of the CDR3 is TGCGCCAGCAGCTTGGGGCGGACCCACACAGATACGCAGTATTTT. Its translation is CASSLGRTHTDTQYF.

The chain links TRBV12-5 to TRBJ2-3; no clear D gene. Germline CDR1 and CDR2: LGHNT and FRNRAP. Trimming shortened V by 6 bases and J by 2 bases, and 9 bases separated the two germline ends. The CDR3 length is 13 residues. This chain's CDR3 is CASGVRITDTQYF. CDR3 DNA: TGTGCTAGTGGGGTCAGGATCACAGATACGCAGTATTTT.

This clonotype was seen a few times. The chain employs TRBV18 and TRBJ1-4; D not certain. Trimming stripped 3 bases from V and 8 bases from J, with 13 bases between. Germline CDR1 reads KGHSH; CDR2 reads LQKENI. The CDR3 has 14 amino acids. The CDR3 DNA reads as TGTGCCAGCTCACCCTCGGTTGGCAACGAAAAACTGTTTTTT. Encoded protein: CASSPSVGNEKLFF.

V is TRBV7-9 and J is TRBJ2-7, with D possibly TRBD1 on 6 matching bases. The CDR3 covers 14 residues. V lost 10 bases and J lost 3, with 19 bases in between. Germline V CDR1 and CDR2: SEHNR, FQNEAQ (reference sequence). The DNA for the CDR3 is TGTGCCATCAGGGCAGGGGCGATGGGCTACGAGCAGTACTTC. Translating gives CAIRAGAMGYEQYF.

The rearrangement links TRBV12-3 or TRBV12-4 to TRBJ1-3, with unresolved D. Trimming pared 6 bases from V and 0 bases from J, leaving 9 bases between. CDR3 length: 14 amino acids. Here the CDR3 reads CASSPEVSGNTIYF. The CDR3 DNA is TGTGCCAGCAGCCCGGAGGTCTCTGGAAACACCATATATTTT.

The chain links TRBV2 to TRBJ2-7; D gene unclear. The CDR3 runs 15 residues. Trimming shortened V by 1 base and J by 0 bases, and 10 bases separated the two germline ends. CDR1 is SNHLY, CDR2 FYNNEI, per germline. The CDR3 DNA follows: TGTGCCAGCAGTGAAGAGAAGGCTAGCTCCTACGAGCAGTACTTC. Translating it yields CASSEEKASSYEQYF. The full variable domain, completed using reference TRBV2 and TRBJ2-7, is EPEVTQTPSHQVTQMGQEVILRCVPISNHLYFYWYRQILGQKVEFLVSFYNNEISEKSEIFDDQFSVERPDGSNFTLKIRSTKLEDSAMYFCASSEEKASSYEQYFGPGTRLTVT.

The V call is TRBV7-9, the J call TRBJ2-1; 7 bases match TRBD2. With V trimmed by 2 bases and J by 7 bases, 8 bases remained unmatched. The V gene's germline CDR1 is SEHNR and CDR2 FQNEAQ (reference sequence). This CDR3 is 15 amino acids long. CDR3 sequence (DNA): TGTGCCAGCAGCTTATCTCGGGGAGGGGAAAATGAGCAGTTCTTC. Its translation is CASSLSRGGENEQFF.

This clonotype occurred many times. The chain has TRBV5-1 and TRBJ1-1; D not certain. The CDR3 is 14 amino acids. The germline gives CDR1 SGHRS, CDR2 YFSETQ. The V gene lost 3 bases and the J gene lost 1 base, with 10 bases spanning the gap. CDR3 DNA sequence: TGCGCCAGCAGCTGGGGTGTTGAGAACACTGAAGCTTTCTTT. Encoded protein: CASSWGVENTEAFF.

This clonotype has just a few counts. J is TRBJ1-2 and V is TRBV7-2; D is undetermined. Germline CDR1 SGHTA, CDR2 FQGNSA. The CDR3 contains 13 residues. Trimming left V 1 base short and J 7 bases short, with 10 bases between. The chain's CDR3 is CASSLGGVAGYTF. The CDR3, as DNA: TGTGCCAGCAGCTTAGGTGGGGTGGCTGGCTACACCTTC.

The chain couples TRBV6-6 to TRBJ1-5; tentative D call: TRBD1 (5 bases). Trimming removed 5 bases from V and 4 bases from J, with 12 bases in between. The CDR3 is 14 residues long. Germline assignment: CDR1 MNHNY and CDR2 SVGAGI (reference sequence). The CDR3 DNA reads TGTGCCAGCAGTCAGGGTAGAGTTAATCAGCCCCAGCATTTT. Amino acids: CASSQGRVNQPQHF.

In this sample, this clonotype turned up many times. The chain joins TRBV20-1 to TRBJ2-3; 9 bases are shared with TRBD2. This CDR3 is 15 amino acids long. CDR1 and CDR2 (germline): DFQATT, SNEGSKA (reference sequence). Trimming removed 5 bases from V and 3 bases from J; junction bases left unmatched: 9. CDR3 sequence: CSAYSGGGLTDTQYF. As DNA, the CDR3 is TGCAGTGCTTATAGCGGGGGAGGCCTTACAGATACGCAGTATTTT.

This clonotype was recorded a few times. The CDR3 is CASSSSSGILAEQYF. CDR3 DNA: TGTGCCAGCAGTTCTTCTAGCGGGATTTTGGCCGAGCAGTACTTC. The V gene is TRBV27, the J gene TRBJ2-5, with 9 bases matching TRBD2. Judging by the DNA end, TRBJ2-7 fits better; the J call may be wrong. The CDR3 has 15 residues. Germline V gives CDR1 MNHEY, CDR2 SMNVEV (reference sequence).

There are many counts of this clonotype. The rearrangement joins TRBV20-1 to TRBJ1-2; a weak D match, TRBD1 (6 bases). CDR1 is DFQATT, CDR2 SNEGSKA, per germline (reference sequence). CDR3 length equals 15 residues. Between the trimmed V and J ends, which lost 6 bases and 0 bases, there was a span of 17 bases. DNA of the CDR3: TGCAGTGCCATCGTCGACAGGCACCCTAACTATGGCTACACCTTC. It codes for CSAIVDRHPNYGYTF.

On this clonotype itself: This could be a read error, since a much larger clone is one nucleotide away. The rearrangement links TRBV4-1 to TRBJ2-5; 11 bases agree with TRBD1. The CDR3 runs 16 residues. The germline gives CDR1 MGHRA, CDR2 YSYEKL. The CDR3, as DNA: TGCGTCAGCAGCCAACCGGACAGGGGGCTTCGGGAGACCCAGTACTTC. Residues: CVSSQPDRGLRETQYF.